This T cell receptor (beta chain) came from a study of graft-versus-host responses after intestinal transplantation. On the study more broadly: Transplant types were multivisceral, liver-intestinal, or isolated intestinal. Anti-thymocyte globulin induction was given to all recipients, followed by tacrolimus and steroids for two to four years.

Findings and caveats of the study: Detected in recipient marrow were GvH clones, some of which were first observed in ileum or blood. When patients had graft-donor T cell macrochimerism, their allografts held high graft-versus-host to host-versus-graft clonal ratios.

CDR3 size: 15 residues. Germline V lookup: CDR1 MGHRA, CDR2 YSYEKL. Trimming pared 0 bases from V and 8 bases from J, leaving 16 bases between. In regard to this clone: The antigen is unknown.

Generated by immunoSEQ multiplex PCR, the TCRdb table keeps only in-frame clones and is missing some. The sample records some 25,000 clones, 85% to 95% being singletons. This sequence joins TRBV4-1 and TRBJ1-2; D may be TRBD1 (6 bases). The sequenced sample was PBMCs, obtained 18 days after transplant. This clonotype was obtained from a human patient who received an intestinal transplant, so some T cells may come from the graft donor. DNA of the CDR3: TGCGCCAGCAGCCAAGACAGGGGCCTGGCTGAGGGCTACACCTTC. Its translation: CASSQDRGLAEGYTF.